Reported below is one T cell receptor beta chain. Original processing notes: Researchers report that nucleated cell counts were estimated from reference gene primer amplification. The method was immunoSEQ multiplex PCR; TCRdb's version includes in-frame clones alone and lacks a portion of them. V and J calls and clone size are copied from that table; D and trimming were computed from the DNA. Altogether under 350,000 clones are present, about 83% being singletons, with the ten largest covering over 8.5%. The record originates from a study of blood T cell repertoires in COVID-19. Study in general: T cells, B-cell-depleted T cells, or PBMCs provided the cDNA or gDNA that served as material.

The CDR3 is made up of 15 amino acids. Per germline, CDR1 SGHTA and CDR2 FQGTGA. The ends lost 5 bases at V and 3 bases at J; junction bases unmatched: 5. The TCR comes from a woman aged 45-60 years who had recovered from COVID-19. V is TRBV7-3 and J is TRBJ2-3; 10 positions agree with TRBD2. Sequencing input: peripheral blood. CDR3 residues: CASSTGTSETDTQYF. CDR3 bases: TGTGCCAGCAGCACCGGGACTAGCGAGACAGATACGCAGTATTTT.